The present TCR beta chain was sequenced within a study of long-term antiretroviral therapy in people with HIV. This CDR3 region has 15 residues. Germline lookup yields CDR1 SGDLS and CDR2 YYNGEE. V was clipped by 0 bases and J by 3 bases, with 12 bases between them. At least two post-ART and at least one pre-ART PBMC sample were available for each donor. They ran version v3.0 of the immunoSEQ assay at survey level. Sequencing had a target that covered roughly 35,000-55,000 T-cell genomes per sample. Profiled with immunoSEQ multiplex PCR; TCRdb holds only in-frame clones, not every one. The table has about 43,000 clones, about 89% seen once; the top ten hold around 5.4%.

This sequence was found in a woman between 45 and 60 years old with HIV. The rearrangement links TRBV9 to TRBJ1-1; D is undetermined. Sequences were derived from unsorted PBMCs, sampled 0.1 years before starting antiretroviral therapy. CDR3 protein: CASSVAGTGHTEAFF. The CDR3 DNA follows: TGTGCCAGCAGCGTAGCTGGTACGGGCCACACTGAAGCTTTCTTT.